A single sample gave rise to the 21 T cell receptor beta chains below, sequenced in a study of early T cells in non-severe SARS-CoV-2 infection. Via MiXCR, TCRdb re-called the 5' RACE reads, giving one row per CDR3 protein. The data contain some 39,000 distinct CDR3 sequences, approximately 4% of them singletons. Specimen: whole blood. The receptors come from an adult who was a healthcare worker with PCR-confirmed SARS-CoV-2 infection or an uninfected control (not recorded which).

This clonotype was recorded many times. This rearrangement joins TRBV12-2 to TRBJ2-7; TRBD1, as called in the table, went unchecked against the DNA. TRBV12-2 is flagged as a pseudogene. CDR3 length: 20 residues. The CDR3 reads CASRDTIILMRTGDSYEQYF. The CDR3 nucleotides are TGTGCAAGTCGCGATACTATCATCTTAATGCGGACAGGGGATTCCTACGAGCAGTACTTC.

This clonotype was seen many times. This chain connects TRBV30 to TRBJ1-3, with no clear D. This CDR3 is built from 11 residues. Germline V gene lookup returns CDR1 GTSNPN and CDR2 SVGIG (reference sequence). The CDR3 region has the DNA TGTGGAGTAGGGACTGGAAACACCATATATTTT. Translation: CGVGTGNTIYF.

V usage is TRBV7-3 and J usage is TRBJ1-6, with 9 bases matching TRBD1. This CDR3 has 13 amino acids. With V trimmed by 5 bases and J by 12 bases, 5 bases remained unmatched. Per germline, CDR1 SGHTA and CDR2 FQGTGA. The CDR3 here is CASSPDRGRPLHF. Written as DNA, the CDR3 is TGTGCCAGCAGCCCGGACAGGGGCAGACCCCTCCACTTT.

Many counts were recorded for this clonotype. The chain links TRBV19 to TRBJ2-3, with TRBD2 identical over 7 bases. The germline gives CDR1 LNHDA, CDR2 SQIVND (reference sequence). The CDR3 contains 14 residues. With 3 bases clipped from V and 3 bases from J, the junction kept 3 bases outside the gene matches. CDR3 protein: CASSMGGRTDTQYF. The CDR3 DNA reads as TGTGCCAGTAGTATGGGAGGGAGAACAGATACGCAGTATTTT.

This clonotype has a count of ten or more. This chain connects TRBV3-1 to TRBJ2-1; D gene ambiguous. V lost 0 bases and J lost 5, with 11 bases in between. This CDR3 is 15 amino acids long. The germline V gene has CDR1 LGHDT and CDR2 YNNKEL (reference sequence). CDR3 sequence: CASSQEVTNNNEQFF. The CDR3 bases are TGTGCCAGCAGCCAAGAGGTAACTAATAACAATGAGCAGTTCTTC.

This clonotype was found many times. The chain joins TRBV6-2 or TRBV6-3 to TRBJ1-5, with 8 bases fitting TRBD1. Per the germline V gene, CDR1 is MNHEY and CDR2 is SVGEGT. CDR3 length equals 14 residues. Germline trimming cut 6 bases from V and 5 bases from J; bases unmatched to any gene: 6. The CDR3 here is CASRGTGRDQPQHF. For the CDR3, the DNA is TGTGCCAGCAGAGGGACAGGCAGGGATCAGCCCCAGCATTTT.

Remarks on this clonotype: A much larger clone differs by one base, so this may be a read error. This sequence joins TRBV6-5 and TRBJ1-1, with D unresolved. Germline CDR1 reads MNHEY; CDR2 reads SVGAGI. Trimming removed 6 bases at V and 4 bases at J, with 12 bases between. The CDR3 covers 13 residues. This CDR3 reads CASSPERITEAFF. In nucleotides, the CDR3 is TGTGCCAGCAGCCCAGAAAGAATCACTGAAGCTTTCTTT.

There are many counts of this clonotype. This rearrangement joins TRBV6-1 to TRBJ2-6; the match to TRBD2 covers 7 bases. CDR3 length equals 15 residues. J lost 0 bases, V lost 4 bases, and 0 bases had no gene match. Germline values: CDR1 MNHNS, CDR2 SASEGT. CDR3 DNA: TGTGCCAGCAGTGGGGACTACTCTGGGGCCAACGTCCTGACTTTC. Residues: CASSGDYSGANVLTF.

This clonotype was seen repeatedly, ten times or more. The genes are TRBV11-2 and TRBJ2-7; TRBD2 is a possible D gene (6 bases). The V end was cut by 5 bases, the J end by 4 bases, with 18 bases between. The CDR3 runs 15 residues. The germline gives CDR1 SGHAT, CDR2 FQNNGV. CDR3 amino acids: CASSPRDSLEYEQYF. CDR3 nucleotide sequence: TGTGCCAGCAGCCCCCGGGACTCCCTGGAGTACGAGCAGTACTTC.

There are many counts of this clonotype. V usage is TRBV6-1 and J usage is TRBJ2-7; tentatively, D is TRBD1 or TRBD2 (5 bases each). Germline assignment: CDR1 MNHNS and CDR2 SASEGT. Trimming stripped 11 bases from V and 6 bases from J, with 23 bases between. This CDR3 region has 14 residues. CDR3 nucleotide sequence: TGTGCCTCCCACAAGGGGTCCAGCGGAGTCGAGCAGTACTTC. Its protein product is CASHKGSSGVEQYF.

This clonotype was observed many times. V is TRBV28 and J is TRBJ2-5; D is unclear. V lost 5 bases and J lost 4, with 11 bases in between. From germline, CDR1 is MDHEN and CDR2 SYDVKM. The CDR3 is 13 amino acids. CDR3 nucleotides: TGTGCCAGCAGTACGCCAGCCCGAGAGACCCAGTACTTC. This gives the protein CASSTPARETQYF.

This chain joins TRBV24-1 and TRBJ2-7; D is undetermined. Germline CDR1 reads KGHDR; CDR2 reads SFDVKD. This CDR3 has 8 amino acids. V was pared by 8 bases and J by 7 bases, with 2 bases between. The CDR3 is CATMEQYF. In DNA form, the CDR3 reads TGTGCCACCATGGAGCAGTACTTC.

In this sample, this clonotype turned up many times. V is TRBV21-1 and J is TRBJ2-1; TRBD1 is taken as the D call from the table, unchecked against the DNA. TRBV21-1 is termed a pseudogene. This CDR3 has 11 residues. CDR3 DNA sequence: TGTGCCAGCAGCGGGCCGGGACAGGGCACCTTC. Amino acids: CASSGPGQGTF.

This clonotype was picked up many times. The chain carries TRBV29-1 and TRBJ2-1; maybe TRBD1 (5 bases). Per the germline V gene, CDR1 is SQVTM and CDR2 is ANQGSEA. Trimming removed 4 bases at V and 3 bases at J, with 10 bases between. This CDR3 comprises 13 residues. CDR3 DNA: TGCAGCGTTGCTACAGGATACTACAATGAGCAGTTCTTC. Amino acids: CSVATGYYNEQFF.

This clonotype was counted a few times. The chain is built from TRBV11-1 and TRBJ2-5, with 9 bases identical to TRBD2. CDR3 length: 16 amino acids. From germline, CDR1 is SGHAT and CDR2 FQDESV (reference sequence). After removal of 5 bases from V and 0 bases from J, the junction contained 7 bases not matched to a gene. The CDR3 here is CASSPRLAGNQETQYF. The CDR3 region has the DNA TGTGCCAGCAGCCCCCGGCTAGCGGGGAACCAAGAGACCCAGTACTTC.

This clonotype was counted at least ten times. The CDR3 nucleotides read TGTGCCAGCAGTGAACCGGGCAGGACCTTCGAAGGAAACACCATATATTTT. It yields the protein CASSEPGRTFEGNTIYF. This chain links TRBV6-1 with TRBJ1-3; D is unresolved. Trimming left V 2 bases short and J 4 bases short, with 18 bases between. The CDR3 is made up of 17 amino acids. From germline, CDR1 is MNHNS and CDR2 SASEGT.

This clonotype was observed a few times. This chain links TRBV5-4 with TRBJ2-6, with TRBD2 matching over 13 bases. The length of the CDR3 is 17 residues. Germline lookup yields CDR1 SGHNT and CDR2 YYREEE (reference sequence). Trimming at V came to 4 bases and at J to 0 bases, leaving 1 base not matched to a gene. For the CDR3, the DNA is TGTGCCAGCAGCAGGACTAGCGGGAGCTCTGGGGCCAACGTCCTGACTTTC. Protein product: CASSRTSGSSGANVLTF.

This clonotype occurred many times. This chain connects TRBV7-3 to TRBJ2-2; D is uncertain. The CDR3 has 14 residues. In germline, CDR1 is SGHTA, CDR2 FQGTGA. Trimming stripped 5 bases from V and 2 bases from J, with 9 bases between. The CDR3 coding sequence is TGTGCCAGCAGCATGACACGAAACACCGGGGAGCTGTTTTTT. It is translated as CASSMTRNTGELFF.

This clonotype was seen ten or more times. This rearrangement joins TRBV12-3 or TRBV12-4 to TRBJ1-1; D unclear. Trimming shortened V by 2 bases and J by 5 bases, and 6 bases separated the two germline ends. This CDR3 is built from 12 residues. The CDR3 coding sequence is TGTGCCAGCAGTTTAAGGGAAACTGAAGCTTTCTTT. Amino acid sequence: CASSLRETEAFF.

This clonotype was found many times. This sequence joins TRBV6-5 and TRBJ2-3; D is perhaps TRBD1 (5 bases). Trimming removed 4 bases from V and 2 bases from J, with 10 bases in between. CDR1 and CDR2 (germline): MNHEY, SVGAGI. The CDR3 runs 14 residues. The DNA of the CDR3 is TGTGCCAGCAGTTGGACACATCTCACAGATACGCAGTATTTT. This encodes CASSWTHLTDTQYF.

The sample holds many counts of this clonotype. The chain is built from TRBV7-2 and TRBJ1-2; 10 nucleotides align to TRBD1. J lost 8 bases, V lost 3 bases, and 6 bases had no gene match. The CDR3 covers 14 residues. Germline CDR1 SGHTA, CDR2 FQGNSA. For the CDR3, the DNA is TGTGCCAGCAGCTTGGGACAGGGGAGGTCAGGCTACACCTTC. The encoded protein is CASSLGQGRSGYTF.